Listed here are 28 T cell receptor beta chains from one sample, sequenced in a study of T cell changes during pregnancy in multiple sclerosis. Method: immunoSEQ multiplex PCR; TCRdb's copy keeps in-frame clones and lacks some. The data show more than 35,000 clones, roughly 91% seen once. The sample consisted of CD8+ T cells from peripheral blood mononuclear cells, taken after pregnancy. These receptors all come from a female donor in good health, enrolled as a control in a pregnancy study.

The chain uses TRBV11-1 and TRBJ1-1, with 7 bases fitting TRBD1. Germline trimming cut 5 bases from V and 3 bases from J; bases unmatched to any gene: 3. There are 13 residues in the CDR3. The germline V gene has CDR1 SGHAT and CDR2 FQDESV (reference sequence). CDR3 coding DNA: TGTGCCAGCAGCGCGACAGGGTACACTGAAGCTTTCTTT. It encodes CASSATGYTEAFF.

This clone was seen a few times. CDR3 sequence (DNA): TGCGCCAGCAGCCAGGTGATCTCGGAGATCTTCTTT. It codes for CASSQVISEIFF. V gene TRBV4-1 combines with J gene TRBJ1-1; D is uncertain. CDR1 and CDR2 (germline): MGHRA, YSYEKL. This CDR3 is 12 amino acids long. Trimming pared 3 bases from V and 14 bases from J, leaving 16 bases between.

The chain combines TRBV5-8 with TRBJ2-3; 7 bases align to TRBD2. From germline, CDR1 is SGHTS and CDR2 YDEGEE. The CDR3 runs to 15 residues. V trimming: 4 bases; J trimming: 4 bases; junction bases outside the gene matches: 9. CDR3 coding DNA: TGTGCCAGCAGCCTGGGGAGGGGAGGGGCAGATACGCAGTATTTT. Protein sequence: CASSLGRGGADTQYF.

The V call is TRBV5-1, the J call TRBJ2-1; tentative D call: TRBD2 (6 bases). The length of the CDR3 is 12 residues. V lost 7 bases to trimming and J lost 7 bases, with 12 bases between them. From germline, CDR1 is SGHRS and CDR2 YFSETQ. In nucleotides, the CDR3 is TGCGCCAGCCGGGAGAGAGGGAATGAGCAGTTCTTC. It translates to CASRERGNEQFF.

J is TRBJ2-5 and V is TRBV7-9; TRBD2 might be the D (6 bases). Germline assignment: CDR1 SEHNR and CDR2 FQNEAQ (reference sequence). Trimming shortened V by 0 bases and J by 5 bases, and 10 bases separated the two germline ends. The CDR3 has 14 residues. The CDR3 is CASSLALSGETQYF. The CDR3, as DNA: TGTGCCAGCAGCTTAGCGCTGAGCGGGGAGACCCAGTACTTC.

The rearrangement uses TRBV13 and TRBJ2-7; unclear D gene. With 5 bases removed from V and 0 bases from J, the gap between germline ends came to 11 bases. The CDR3 is made up of 14 amino acids. CDR1 is PRHDT, CDR2 FYEKMQ, per germline (reference sequence). In DNA form, the CDR3 reads TGTGCCAGCAGCCGCGAAAGGAGCTCCTACGAGCAGTACTTC. This codes for CASSRERSSYEQYF.

The genes are TRBV4-1 and TRBJ1-2, with 10 bases identical to TRBD1. CDR1 is MGHRA, CDR2 YSYEKL, per germline. The CDR3 is 15 amino acids. V was clipped by 4 bases and J by 6 bases; unmatched bases: 8. CDR3 DNA sequence: TGCGCCAGCAGCCGAACCGGGACAGGGGAGCATGGCTACACCTTC. Translated: CASSRTGTGEHGYTF.

V is TRBV19 and J is TRBJ2-2; D remains ambiguous. The CDR3 extends over 11 amino acids. Trimming removed 9 bases from V and 7 bases from J, with 9 bases in between. CDR1 and CDR2 (germline): LNHDA, SQIVND (reference sequence). The CDR3 sequence: CASDWYGELFF. Written as DNA, the CDR3 is TGTGCCAGCGACTGGTACGGGGAGCTGTTTTTT.

The genes are TRBV19 and TRBJ1-5; D gene unclear. The CDR3 loop spans 13 amino acids. The germline V gene has CDR1 LNHDA and CDR2 SQIVND (reference sequence). The V end was cut by 10 bases, the J end by 2 bases, with 12 bases between. The CDR3 DNA sequence: TGTGCCACCCAGGATGGCGGCAATCAGCCCCAGCATTTT. It encodes CATQDGGNQPQHF. The variable domain in full, with the rest retrieved from reference TRBV19 and TRBJ1-5, is DGGITQSPKYLFRKEGQNVTLSCEQNLNHDAMYWYRQDPGQGLRLIYYSQIVNDFQKGDIAEGYSVSREKKESFPLTVTSAQKNPTAFYLCATQDGGNQPQHFGDGTRLSIL.

V gene TRBV9 combines with J gene TRBJ2-7, with D perhaps TRBD1 (5 bases). This CDR3 region has 13 residues. V lost 3 bases and J 5 bases, leaving 12 bases between the germline ends. Germline loops: CDR1 SGDLS, CDR2 YYNGEE. In DNA, the CDR3 is TGTGCCAGCAGCGGCACCCAGGGTCACGAGCAGTACTTC. Translated: CASSGTQGHEQYF.

The J gene is TRBJ2-7, the V gene TRBV30; D gene ambiguous. The CDR3 length is 12 residues. V lost 1 base, J lost 1 base, and 5 bases lay in between. Germline V gene lookup returns CDR1 GTSNPN and CDR2 SVGIG (reference sequence). This CDR3 reads CAWSAESYEQYF. The CDR3 region has the DNA TGTGCCTGGAGTGCGGAGTCCTACGAGCAGTACTTC.

This clone was seen only once. The rearrangement links TRBV19 to TRBJ1-2, with D tentatively TRBD1 (6 bases). The V gene's germline CDR1 is LNHDA and CDR2 SQIVND (reference sequence). The CDR3 runs 16 residues. The V and J ends lost 3 bases and 7 bases respectively, with 21 bases between them. CDR3 loop: CASSIRPGGARAGYTF. Here the CDR3 DNA reads TGTGCCAGTAGTATTCGGCCCGGGGGGGCGCGGGCTGGCTACACCTTC.

This clone showed up just a few times. This rearrangement joins TRBV18 to TRBJ1-2, with D possibly matching TRBD1 (6 bases). The CDR3 has 15 residues. Per the germline V gene, CDR1 is KGHSH and CDR2 is LQKENI. The V end lost 1 base, the J end lost 3 bases, and 12 bases lay between the germline ends. The DNA of the CDR3 is TGTGCCAGCTCACCACTTAGACAGGCATACTATGGCTACACCTTC. Its translation: CASSPLRQAYYGYTF.

The chain is built from TRBV13 and TRBJ2-5; D gene ambiguous. Germline V gene sequence: CDR1 PRHDT, CDR2 FYEKMQ (reference sequence). V was shortened by 2 bases and J by 3 bases, with 10 bases between the two germline ends. This CDR3 is built from 14 residues. CDR3 sequence (DNA): TGTGCCAGCAGCTTACGACAATTAAAAGAGACCCAGTACTTC. This codes for CASSLRQLKETQYF.

This chain links TRBV4-2 with TRBJ2-7, with 10 bases that match TRBD2. CDR3 length: 17 residues. Per germline, CDR1 LGHNA and CDR2 YNFKEQ. V dropped 0 bases and J dropped 0; count of bases not matched to a gene: 5. CDR3 in amino acids: CASSQEFGTSVSYEQYF. CDR3 DNA sequence: TGTGCCAGCAGCCAAGAATTCGGGACTAGCGTCTCCTACGAGCAGTACTTC.

The chain combines TRBV5-4 with TRBJ1-1; TRBD1 agrees at 7 bases. CDR3 length: 15 residues. Germline V gene sequence: CDR1 SGHNT, CDR2 YYREEE (reference sequence). V lost 7 bases, J lost 1 base, and 10 bases stayed unmatched. CDR3 protein: CASYLLQGGNTEAFF. CDR3 DNA sequence: TGTGCCAGCTATTTATTGCAGGGGGGGAACACTGAAGCTTTCTTT.

The chain has TRBV19 and TRBJ1-1; 7 bases align to TRBD1. Per the germline V gene, CDR1 is LNHDA and CDR2 is SQIVND (reference sequence). CDR3 length: 15 residues. Trimming removed 3 bases from V and 8 bases from J; junction bases left unmatched: 12. The CDR3 nucleotides are TGTGCCAGTAGTATCTTCCAGGGGGGTGCAAGGGAAGCTTTCTTT. Protein: CASSIFQGGAREAFF.

The chain couples TRBV7-9 to TRBJ1-4, with unresolved D. Trimming removed 2 bases at V and 6 bases at J, with 16 bases between. The CDR3 totals 16 residues. The germline CDR1 and CDR2 sequences are SEHNR and FQNEAQ (reference sequence). This chain's CDR3 is CASSLIQEEGDEKLFF. DNA for the CDR3: TGTGCCAGCAGCTTAATCCAGGAGGAGGGAGATGAAAAACTGTTTTTT.

This chain uses TRBV4-3 with TRBJ2-3; 10 bases line up with TRBD2. V dropped 3 bases and J dropped 6; count of bases not matched to a gene: 9. The length of the CDR3 is 16 residues. The V gene's germline CDR1 is LGHNA and CDR2 YSLEER. As DNA, the CDR3 is TGCGCCAGCAGCCAGAACGTCCTTAGCGGGAGGGATACGCAGTATTTT. Its protein is CASSQNVLSGRDTQYF.

V usage is TRBV12-5 and J usage is TRBJ2-5, with 15 bases identical to TRBD2. With 4 bases clipped from V and 4 bases from J, the junction kept 7 bases outside the gene matches. Germline CDR1 reads LGHNT; CDR2 reads FRNRAP. The CDR3 is made up of 17 amino acids. In DNA form, the CDR3 reads TGTGCTAGTGGTTCAGGACTAGCGGGGGGGCAAGGAGAGACCCAGTACTTC. Translation: CASGSGLAGGQGETQYF.

The count of this clone is one. V and J are TRBV18 and TRBJ1-4; tentatively, D is TRBD1 (6 bases). Looked up from germline, CDR1 is KGHSH and CDR2 is LQKENI. CDR3 length: 14 residues. The V end was cut by 3 bases, the J end by 6 bases, with 11 bases between. CDR3 coding DNA: TGTGCCAGCTCACCCCGGGACACTGATGAAAAACTGTTTTTT. Residues: CASSPRDTDEKLFF.

This clone was counted once. The gene calls are TRBV28 and TRBJ1-5, with TRBD1 as a possible D gene (5 bases). The V gene's germline CDR1 is MDHEN and CDR2 SYDVKM. There are 14 residues in the CDR3. Trimming pared 6 bases from V and 6 bases from J, leaving 15 bases between. The CDR3 sequence is CASSLDQGSQPQHF. CDR3 DNA: TGTGCCAGCAGCCTTGACCAGGGCAGTCAGCCCCAGCATTTT. The full variable domain, in which reference TRBV28 and TRBJ1-5 provide the parts outside the CDR3, is DVKVTQSSRYLVKRTGEKVFLECVQDMDHENMFWYRQDPGLGLRLIYFSYDVKMKEKGDIPEGYSVSREKKERFSLILESASTNQTSMYLCASSLDQGSQPQHFGDGTRLSIL.

This rearrangement joins TRBV4-3 to TRBJ2-2; D ambiguous. V was cut by 1 base and J by 7 bases, with 4 bases left in between. Germline assignment: CDR1 LGHNA and CDR2 YSLEER. The CDR3 consists of 12 residues. CDR3 protein: CASSQVNGELFF. The CDR3 coding sequence is TGCGCCAGCAGCCAAGTAAACGGGGAGCTGTTTTTT.

This clone was seen only once. The rearrangement links TRBV7-9 to TRBJ2-2; D is possibly TRBD2 (6 bases). The CDR3 length is 17 residues. Trimming took 5 bases from V and 1 from J, leaving 17 bases between them. Germline CDR1 and CDR2: SEHNR and FQNEAQ (reference sequence). The CDR3 here is CASSEGPGLKNTGELFF. CDR3 nucleotides: TGTGCCAGCAGCGAAGGGCCAGGACTAAAGAACACCGGGGAGCTGTTTTTT. Full variable domain (rest looked up from reference TRBV7-9 and TRBJ2-2): DTGVSQNPRHKITKRGQNVTFRCDPISEHNRLYWYRQTLGQGPEFLTYFQNEAQLEKSRLLSDRFSAERPKGSFSTLEIQRTEQGDSAMYLCASSEGPGLKNTGELFFGEGSRLTVL.

The rearrangement joins TRBV21-1 to TRBJ2-1; the table's TRBD1 call for D was not verified on the DNA. TRBV21-1 represents a pseudogene. The CDR3 is 15 residues long. The CDR3: CASSKGATIPGEQFF. The CDR3 DNA reads TGTGCCAGCAGCAAAGGGGCTACCATACCCGGTGAGCAGTTCTTC.

The chain links TRBV6-1 to TRBJ2-7; no clear D gene. V was pared by 6 bases and J by 1 base, with 4 bases between. Germline V gene data show CDR1 as MNHNS and CDR2 as SASEGT. The CDR3 consists of 11 residues. CDR3 in DNA: TGTGCCAGCAGGGCTTCCTACGAGCAGTACTTC. Translating gives CASRASYEQYF.

The chain is built from TRBV14 and TRBJ2-2, with D possibly TRBD1 on 6 matching bases. The CDR3 is made up of 17 amino acids. Germline CDR1 reads SGHDN; CDR2 reads FVKESK. V lost 0 bases and J lost 7, with 18 bases in between. The CDR3 sequence is CASSQDLGAHNGGELFF. The CDR3 region has the DNA TGTGCCAGCAGCCAAGATCTGGGGGCTCATAATGGCGGGGAGCTGTTTTTT.

J is TRBJ1-1 and V is TRBV2; no firm D call. This CDR3 spans 12 amino acids. V lost 8 bases, J lost 0 bases, and 7 bases lay in between. Germline V gene lookup returns CDR1 SNHLY and CDR2 FYNNEI. CDR3 in DNA: TGTGCCAGCCTTAGCATGAACACTGAAGCTTTCTTT. The encoded protein is CASLSMNTEAFF.